The clone carrying this T cell receptor (beta chain) appeared once. CDR1 and CDR2 (germline): SEHNR, FQNEAQ (reference sequence). The CDR3 has 13 residues. The V and J ends lost 1 base and 6 bases respectively, with 9 bases between them. This sample stems from a study of blood T cell repertoires in COVID-19. Looking at the study overall: The origin of the acute and convalescent COVID-19 samples was the United States, Italy and Spain. The analysed material was cDNA or gDNA that came from T cells, B-cell-depleted T cells, or PBMCs.

Authors' data handling: Using reference gene primer amplification, nucleated cell counts were estimated. Only in-frame clones appear in the TCRdb table, and some are missing; sequencing was by immunoSEQ multiplex PCR. The V and J calls and clone size are taken from that table; D and trimming were inferred from the DNA. This table has roughly 300,000 clones, 85% appearing once. The specimen was peripheral blood. The V gene is TRBV7-9, the J gene TRBJ1-1, with a weak D call TRBD1 (6 bases). This TCR was sampled from a human donor in a cohort sampled during active COVID-19. CDR3 loop: CASSLDRAPEAFF. DNA for the CDR3: TGTGCCAGCAGCTTAGACAGGGCCCCTGAAGCTTTCTTT.